A selection of T cell receptor beta chains follows, all from one sample in a study of blood T cell repertoires in COVID-19. This table comes from immunoSEQ multiplex PCR, and its TCRdb copy is limited to in-frame clones, with some not included. The sample holds roughly 350,000 clones, roughly 88% seen once. Sample: peripheral blood. Receptors were obtained from a woman aged 45-65 years with active or convalescent COVID-19. Each CDR3 is given with its conserved first and last residue. The D gene is left open where the match is weak. Rows may omit the clone size; those that give it use once, few, many or a size class.

d_gene,j_gene,v_gene,abundance,CDR3nt,CDR3aa
TRBD1,TRBJ1-2,TRBV28,-,TGTGCCAGCAACGGACAGGTTAACTATGGCTACACCTTC,CASNGQVNYGYTF
TRBD2,TRBJ2-1,TRBV18,-,TGTGCCAGCTCACCATTGGCTAGCGGGTCAAACAATGAGCAGTTCTTC,CASSPLASGSNNEQFF
TRBD1,TRBJ1-4,TRBV6-5,-,TGTGCCAGCAACCCGACAGGGTCAGCTAATGAAAAACTGTTTTTT,CASNPTGSANEKLFF
TRBD1,TRBJ2-2,TRBV6-2/TRBV6-3,-,TGTGCCAGCAGTTTTACTAACAGGGGTAGCGACACCGGGGAGCTGTTTTTT,CASSFTNRGSDTGELFF
-,TRBJ2-2,TRBV9,-,TGTGCCAGCAGCACGAGGGGGTCGGCGAACACCGGGGAGCTGTTTTTT,CASSTRGSANTGELFF
-,TRBJ1-2,TRBV2,-,TGTGCCAGCAGAGTGGGTAGGGGGAGATATGGCTACACCTTC,CASRVGRGRYGYTF
-,TRBJ1-1,TRBV27,-,TGTGCCAGCAGTTTGGCGACAGGCAACACTGAAGCTTTCTTT,CASSLATGNTEAFF
-,TRBJ2-3,TRBV6-2/TRBV6-3,-,TGTGCCAGCAGTTACACGCTTAAAGCCCCAGATACGCAGTATTTT,CASSYTLKAPDTQYF
-,TRBJ2-1,TRBV7-2,-,TGTGCCAGCAGCTTTTTTGGCGTCACTAGTAATATTGAGCAGTTCTTC,CASSFFGVTSNIEQFF
-,TRBJ1-2,TRBV11-2,-,TGTGCCAGCAGCTTAGTGGGCAGTACACCTAACTATGGCTACACCTTC,CASSLVGSTPNYGYTF
TRBD1,TRBJ2-2,TRBV5-1,-,TGCGCCAGCAGCACGGGACAGGGTGGACTCGGTGACACCGGGGAGCTGTTTTTT,CASSTGQGGLGDTGELFF
-,TRBJ2-7,TRBV6-2/TRBV6-3,-,TGTGCCAGCAGTTACCGGAGCTGGAATAGAGCCGAGCAGTACTTC,CASSYRSWNRAEQYF
TRBD1,TRBJ1-6,TRBV5-6,-,TGTGCCAGCAGCTCCCGACAGGGGGCTAACTCACCCCTCCACTTT,CASSSRQGANSPLHF
-,TRBJ1-4,TRBV6-5,-,TGTGCCAGCCCCGTTACCGCCAGGCCTAATGAAAAACTGTTTTTT,CASPVTARPNEKLFF
-,TRBJ2-1,TRBV11-2,many,TGTGCCAGCAGCTTAGATCGAGGGTCGGGCAATGAGCAGTTCTTC,CASSLDRGSGNEQFF
-,TRBJ2-3,TRBV2,-,TGTGCCAGCAGTGAACAGGGGCATACTAGCACAGATACGCAGTATTTT,CASSEQGHTSTDTQYF
TRBD1,TRBJ1-4,TRBV4-3,-,TGCGCCAGCAGCCCGGACAGGGGAGAAAAACTGTTTTTT,CASSPDRGEKLFF
TRBD1,TRBJ1-5,TRBV27,-,TGTGCCAGCAGTCCCCGACAGGGAGTAAATCAGCCCCAGCATTTT,CASSPRQGVNQPQHF
TRBD2,TRBJ2-2,TRBV15,-,TGTGCCACCAGCAGAGATCCGGGACTACCAAACACCGGGGAGCTGTTTTTT,CATSRDPGLPNTGELFF
-,TRBJ2-2,TRBV5-5,-,TGTGCCAGCAGCTTCTACCTTAGCGGATCCTTCACCGGGGAGCTGTTTTTT,CASSFYLSGSFTGELFF
-,TRBJ1-3,TRBV12-3/TRBV12-4,-,TGTGCCAGCAGCCGGGAGATTGGAAACACCATATATTTT,CASSREIGNTIYF
-,TRBJ2-7,TRBV4-1,-,TGCGCCAGCAGCCAAGTGCCTTGGACAGCCTACGAGCAGTACTTC,CASSQVPWTAYEQYF
-,TRBJ2-2,TRBV28,-,TGTGCCACCCACGGGGGAAATTCCCGGAACACCGGGGAGCTGTTTTTT,CATHGGNSRNTGELFF
TRBD1,TRBJ1-6,TRBV19,-,TGTGCCAGTGGGACAGGGGTTTCACCCCTCCACTTT,CASGTGVSPLHF
TRBD2,TRBJ2-5,TRBV5-6,-,TGTGCCAGCAGCCGGACTAGCGGGGGGGCCTTTGGAGAGACCCAGTACTTC,CASSRTSGGAFGETQYF
-,TRBJ1-4,TRBV5-5,-,TGTGCCAGCAGCCCCTTGACCGGGAGGGCAACTAATGAAAAACTGTTTTTT,CASSPLTGRATNEKLFF
TRBD2,TRBJ2-7,TRBV4-1,-,TGCGCCAGCAGCCCGGGCCCGGGACTAGTTGGCGAGCAGTACTTC,CASSPGPGLVGEQYF
TRBD2,TRBJ2-1,TRBV7-3,-,TGTGCCAGCAGCTTAACACCTGCCGGGACTAGATCCAGTGAGCAGTTCTTC,CASSLTPAGTRSSEQFF
-,TRBJ1-3,TRBV30,-,TGTGCCTGGACTGAGGACAGCTATTTCTCTGGAAACACCATATATTTT,CAWTEDSYFSGNTIYF
-,TRBJ1-3,TRBV27,-,TGTGCCAGCGCTAGGACAGCTGCTGGAAACACCATATATTTT,CASARTAAGNTIYF
-,TRBJ1-2,TRBV5-5,-,TGTGCCAGCAGCCTCAACGGAGCGGCTAACTATGGCTACACCTTC,CASSLNGAANYGYTF
TRBD1,TRBJ1-5,TRBV18,few,TGTGCCAGCTCACTCTTGGGACAGGGGAGGTCAAATCAGCCCCAGCATTTT,CASSLLGQGRSNQPQHF
-,TRBJ1-1,TRBV11-2,-,TGTGCCAGCAGCTTATTTGCAGGAAAAGCTTTCTTT,CASSLFAGKAFF
-,TRBJ2-7,TRBV5-4,-,TGTGCCAGCAGCTTGGATAGCGGACTCTACGAGCAGTACTTC,CASSLDSGLYEQYF
TRBD1,TRBJ2-5,TRBV5-1,-,TGCGCCAGCAGCATAGGACAGGGTGGGCGAGAGACCCAGTACTTC,CASSIGQGGRETQYF
TRBD1,TRBJ1-2,TRBV7-9,-,TGTGCCAGCAGCTTAGCATTACAGGGGGACTACACCTTC,CASSLALQGDYTF
TRBD1,TRBJ2-4,TRBV6-5,-,TGTGCCAGCAGCTTACAGGGGCAGGGTAGCATTCAGTACTTC,CASSLQGQGSIQYF
TRBD1,TRBJ1-5,TRBV28,-,TGTGCCAGCAGTTCAGGACAGGGCCATCAGCCCCAGCATTTT,CASSSGQGHQPQHF
-,TRBJ2-7,TRBV30,-,TGTGCCTGGAGTGTAAGAGCGAACGAGCAGTACTTC,CAWSVRANEQYF
TRBD2,TRBJ2-3,TRBV15,-,TGTGCCACCAGCAGTGGACTAGCGGGAGTGGATACGCAGTATTTT,CATSSGLAGVDTQYF
-,TRBJ1-3,TRBV10-1,-,TGCGCCAGCAATGTAACAGGGATCTCTGGAAACACCATATATTTT,CASNVTGISGNTIYF
TRBD1,TRBJ2-7,TRBV6-5,-,TGTGCCAGCCTTCCCACAGGGGGCGTCTACGAGCAGTACTTC,CASLPTGGVYEQYF
TRBD1,TRBJ2-7,TRBV3-1/TRBV3-2,-,TGTGCCAGCAGCCGAGGGTGGCAGGGGGCGTGGGAGCAGTACTTC,CASSRGWQGAWEQYF
-,TRBJ1-1,TRBV7-9,-,TGTGCCAGCAGCCCTAGGGGGACTGAAGCTTTCTTT,CASSPRGTEAFF
TRBD1,TRBJ1-2,TRBV9,-,TGTGCCAGCAGCCCGACAGGGTGGAATGGCTACACCTTC,CASSPTGWNGYTF
-,TRBJ1-2,TRBV28,-,TGTGCCAGCAGTTTAGCAGGGAATTATGGCTACACCTTC,CASSLAGNYGYTF
TRBD1,TRBJ2-7,TRBV6-6,-,TGTGCCAGCAGCCCCGGGACAGGGGGCGTCGAGCAGTACTTC,CASSPGTGGVEQYF
-,TRBJ2-3,TRBV7-8,-,TGTGCCAGCAGCTTAGAAGGGCGGGTTGATACGCAGTATTTT,CASSLEGRVDTQYF
TRBD1,TRBJ1-5,TRBV7-9,-,TGTGCCAGCAGCCCAGGACAGGGTGATCAGCCCCAGCATTTT,CASSPGQGDQPQHF
-,TRBJ1-1,TRBV15,-,TGTGCCACCAGCAGCTTGGACAGTTCGAACACTGAAGCTTTCTTT,CATSSLDSSNTEAFF
-,TRBJ1-1,TRBV5-1,-,TGCGCCAGCAGCCTTAGACAGGTGAACACTGAAGCTTTCTTT,CASSLRQVNTEAFF
TRBD1,TRBJ2-2,TRBV18,-,TGTGCCAGCTCACCGGGGACAGGGGCTGGTGAGCTGTTTTTT,CASSPGTGAGELFF
-,TRBJ1-1,TRBV7-6,-,TGTGCCAGCAGCCCTCAGAAGAACACTGAAGCTTTCTTT,CASSPQKNTEAFF
-,TRBJ1-5,TRBV6-6,-,TGTGCCAGCAGTTTGGACGGGGGCAATCAGCCCCAGCATTTT,CASSLDGGNQPQHF
-,TRBJ1-1,TRBV3-1/TRBV3-2,-,TGTGCCAGCAGCGCAGGATCCGAAGCTTTCTTT,CASSAGSEAFF